This T cell receptor (beta chain) came from a study of blood T cells in healthy people across ages. Primed by a sample-barcoded 5' primer and a J-beta primer mix, a second PCR proceeded for 7 to 11 cycles. Using its own MiXCR run on the 5' RACE reads, TCRdb lists one record per CDR3 protein. The sample shows roughly 1.9 million distinct CDR3 sequences, about two fifths of them seen only once. The J segment lost 3 bases and the V segment lost 5 bases, leaving 12 bases of the junction unmatched. The CDR3 is 17 residues long. This clonotype was seen a few times. Antigen: not known. It was ten milliliters of peripheral blood that were drawn from each donor. General observations from the study: Per million T cells, TCR beta diversity dropped roughly linearly as age increased. Among long-lived donors, naive CD4+ cells were more numerous and diversity higher than in aged donors. Changes seen in expanded clonotypes were possibly confounded by donor CMV status left unknown.

This TCR was sampled from a human donor in good health. The rearrangement joins TRBV12-3 or TRBV12-4 to TRBJ1-1; 10 bases fit TRBD1. What was sequenced was blood. CDR3 bases: TGTGCCAGCAGTCCCTCGGACAGGGGGTACCTCCACACTGAAGCTTTCTTT. Amino acids: CASSPSDRGYLHTEAFF.